The entry that follows covers one T cell receptor beta chain sequence. Its antigen remains unknown. Trimming pared 10 bases from V and 5 bases from J, leaving 21 bases between. The CDR3 runs to 14 residues. Looked up from germline, CDR1 is WNHNN and CDR2 is SYGVQD (reference sequence). The entry originates in a study of T cells in Graves' hyperthyroidism and ophthalmopathy. Amplified TCR beta CDR3 regions derived from RNA transcripts. HTBI primers drove first-round RT-PCR of the TCR CDR3. MiXCR, applied by TCRdb to the multiplex PCR reads, yields one record per CDR3 protein. Altogether a few hundred thousand distinct CDR3 sequences are present, about 18% being singletons, with the ten largest covering about 3.7%. Study-wide results and limits: It was a median around 6 months before onset that the model predicted ophthalmopathy.

This chain joins TRBV10-1 and TRBJ2-7, with D possibly being TRBD2 (5 bases). Sample: blood. The clonotype comes from a woman younger than 30 with Graves' hyperthyroidism. The CDR3 here is CATPGRVEEDEQYF. CDR3 nucleotides: TGCGCCACCCCGGGCCGCGTGGAGGAAGACGAGCAGTACTTC.